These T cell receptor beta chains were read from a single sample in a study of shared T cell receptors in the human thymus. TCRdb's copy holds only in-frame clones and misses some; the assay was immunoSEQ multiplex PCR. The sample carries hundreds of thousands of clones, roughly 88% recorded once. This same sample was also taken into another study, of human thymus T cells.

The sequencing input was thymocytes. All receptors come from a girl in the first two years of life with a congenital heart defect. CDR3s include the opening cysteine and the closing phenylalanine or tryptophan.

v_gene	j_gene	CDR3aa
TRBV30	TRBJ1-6	CAWSVRDNSPLHF
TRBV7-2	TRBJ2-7	CASSSGLAGDTTYEQYF
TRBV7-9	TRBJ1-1	CASRTTADTEAFF
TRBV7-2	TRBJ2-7	CASSLDTTYEQYF
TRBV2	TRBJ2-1	CASSPRGGPEFF
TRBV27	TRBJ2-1	CASSLSGGGDSYNEQFF
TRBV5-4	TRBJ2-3	CASATPLTSVLDGDTQYF
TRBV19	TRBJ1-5	CASQWGEKGGNQPQHF
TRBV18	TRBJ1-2	CASSPSDSRYGYTF
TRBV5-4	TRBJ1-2	CASSFGQYYYGYTF
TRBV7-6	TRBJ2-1	CASSLDRAGEQFF
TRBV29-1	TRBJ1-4	CSVEEGQGGEKLFF
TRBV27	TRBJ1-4	CASRRASFRGYNEKLFF
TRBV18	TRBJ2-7	CASSAGPGTYEQYF
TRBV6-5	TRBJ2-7	CASMAGPQGEQYF
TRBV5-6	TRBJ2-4	CASRRLAAKNIQYF
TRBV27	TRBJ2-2	CASSLCRLNTGELFF
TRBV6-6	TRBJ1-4	CASSYFAGEKLFF
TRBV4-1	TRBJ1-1	CASSRTGPIEAFF
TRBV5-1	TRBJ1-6	CASSLGPSGDSPLHF
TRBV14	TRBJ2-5	CASSHGQETQYF
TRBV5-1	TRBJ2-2	CASIPAGSGGFGGELFF
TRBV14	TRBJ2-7	CASSHVQGYEQYF
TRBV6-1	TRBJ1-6	CASSLDRAANSPLHF
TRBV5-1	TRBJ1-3	CASSSHTQTGESDTIYF
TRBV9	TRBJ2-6	CASSVTTGLPLVSGANVLTF
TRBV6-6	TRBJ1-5	CASRQGHQPQHF
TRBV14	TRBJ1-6	CASSQLPTEYNSPLHF
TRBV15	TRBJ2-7	CATSIGLGSYEQYF
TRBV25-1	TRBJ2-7	CASSPGPLTPHEQYF
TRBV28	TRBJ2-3	CASSIQNRDFRADTQYF
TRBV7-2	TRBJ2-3	CASSCKTGRSTDTQYF
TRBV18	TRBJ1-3	CASSIRPGAGNTIYF
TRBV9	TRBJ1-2	CASSVVNLQSYQGLSNYGYTF
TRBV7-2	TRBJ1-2	CASSLARRGPRTHYGYTF
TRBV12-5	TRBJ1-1	CASGDDPRGSGTEAFF
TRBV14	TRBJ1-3	CASSHVKLQRNSGNTIYF
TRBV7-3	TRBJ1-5	CAPLRGQPQHF
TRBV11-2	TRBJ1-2	CASSFPRRAGKNYGYTF
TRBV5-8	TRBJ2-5	CASSLGLMQETQYF
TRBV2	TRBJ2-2	CASRIPNTGELFF
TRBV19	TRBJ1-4	CASSPSSQDGKKLFF
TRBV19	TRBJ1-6	CASTPKPTGTYSPLHF
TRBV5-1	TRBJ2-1	CASSPPGLAHNEQFF
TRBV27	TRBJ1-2	CASYGGANYGYTF
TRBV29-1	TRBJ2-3	CSVVGQNPSTDTQYF
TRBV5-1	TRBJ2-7	CASSLGSGFLSYEQYF
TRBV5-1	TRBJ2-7	CASSLADEQYF
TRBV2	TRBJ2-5	CASRGEGQGLQETQYF
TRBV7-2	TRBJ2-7	CASSLDVGGLSYEQYF
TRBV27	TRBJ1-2	CASSFFPPSYGYTF
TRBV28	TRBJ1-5	CASRGEEVDNQPQHF
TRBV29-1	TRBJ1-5	CSVGDRAHQPQHF
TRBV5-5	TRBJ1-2	CASSRQGANYGYTF
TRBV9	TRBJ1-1	CASSPQNTQGTNTEAFF